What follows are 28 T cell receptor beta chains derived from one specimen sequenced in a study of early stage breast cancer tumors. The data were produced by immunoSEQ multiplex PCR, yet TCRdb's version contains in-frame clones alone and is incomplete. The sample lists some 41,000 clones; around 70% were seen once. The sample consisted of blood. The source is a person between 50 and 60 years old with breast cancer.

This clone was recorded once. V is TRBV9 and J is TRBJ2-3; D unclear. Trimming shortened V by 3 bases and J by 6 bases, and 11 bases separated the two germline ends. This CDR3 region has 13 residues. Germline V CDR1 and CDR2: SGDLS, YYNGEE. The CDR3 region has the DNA TGTGCCAGCAGCGCGCTTGTGGCCGATACGCAGTATTTT. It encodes CASSALVADTQYF.

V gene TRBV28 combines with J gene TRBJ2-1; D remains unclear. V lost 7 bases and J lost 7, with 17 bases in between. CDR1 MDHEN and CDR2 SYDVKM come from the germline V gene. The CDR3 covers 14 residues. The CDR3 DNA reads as TGTGCCAGCATAGGTTTAGCCGGCAGAAATGAGCAGTTCTTC. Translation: CASIGLAGRNEQFF.

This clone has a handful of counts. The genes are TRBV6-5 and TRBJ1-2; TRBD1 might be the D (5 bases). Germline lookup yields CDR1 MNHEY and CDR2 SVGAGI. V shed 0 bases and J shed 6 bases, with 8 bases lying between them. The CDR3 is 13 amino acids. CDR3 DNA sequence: TGTGCCAGCAGTTACTCCGGCAGGGATGGCTACACCTTC. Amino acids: CASSYSGRDGYTF.

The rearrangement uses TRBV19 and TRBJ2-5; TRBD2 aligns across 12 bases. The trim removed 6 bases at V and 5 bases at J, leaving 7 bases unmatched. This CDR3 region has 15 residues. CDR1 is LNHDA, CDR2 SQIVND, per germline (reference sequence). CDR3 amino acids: CASRRLAGEGETQYF. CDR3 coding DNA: TGTGCCAGTAGAAGACTAGCGGGAGAGGGGGAGACCCAGTACTTC.

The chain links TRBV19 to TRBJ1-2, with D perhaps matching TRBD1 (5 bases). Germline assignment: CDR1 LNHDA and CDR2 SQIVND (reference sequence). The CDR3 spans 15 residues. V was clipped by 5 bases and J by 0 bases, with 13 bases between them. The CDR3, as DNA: TGTGCCAGTAGTCTTGGGGCGACCCCTAACTATGGCTACACCTTC. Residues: CASSLGATPNYGYTF.

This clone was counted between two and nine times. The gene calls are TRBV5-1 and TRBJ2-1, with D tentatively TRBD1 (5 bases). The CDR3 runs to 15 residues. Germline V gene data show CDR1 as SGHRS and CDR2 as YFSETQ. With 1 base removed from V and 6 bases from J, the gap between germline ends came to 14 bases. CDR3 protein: CASSLQGDVVNEQFF. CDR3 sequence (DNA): TGCGCCAGCAGCTTGCAAGGGGATGTAGTCAATGAGCAGTTCTTC.

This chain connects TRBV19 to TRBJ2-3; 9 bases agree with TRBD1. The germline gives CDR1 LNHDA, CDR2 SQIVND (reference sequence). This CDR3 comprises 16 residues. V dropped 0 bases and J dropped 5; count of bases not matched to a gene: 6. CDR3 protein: CASSIDHRGQVDTQYF. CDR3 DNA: TGTGCCAGTAGTATAGATCACAGGGGGCAAGTAGATACGCAGTATTTT.

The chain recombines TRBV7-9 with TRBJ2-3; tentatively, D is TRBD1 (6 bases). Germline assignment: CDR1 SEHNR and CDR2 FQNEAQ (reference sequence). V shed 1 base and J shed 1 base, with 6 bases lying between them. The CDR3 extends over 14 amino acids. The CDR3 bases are TGTGCCAGCAGCTTAGACAGGGGCACAGATACGCAGTATTTT. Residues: CASSLDRGTDTQYF.

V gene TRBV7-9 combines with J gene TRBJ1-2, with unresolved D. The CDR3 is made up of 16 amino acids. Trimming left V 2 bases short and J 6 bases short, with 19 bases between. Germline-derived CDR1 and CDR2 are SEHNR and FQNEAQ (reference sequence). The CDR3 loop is CASSLRRWRIEDGYTF. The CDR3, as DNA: TGTGCCAGCAGCTTAAGGCGGTGGAGGATAGAGGATGGCTACACCTTC.

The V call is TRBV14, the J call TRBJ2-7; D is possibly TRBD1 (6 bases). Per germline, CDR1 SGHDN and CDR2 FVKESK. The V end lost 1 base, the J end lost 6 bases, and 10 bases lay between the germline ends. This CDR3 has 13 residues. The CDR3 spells CASSQAGTREQYV. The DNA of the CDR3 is TGTGCCAGCAGCCAAGCCGGGACACGCGAGCAGTACGTC.

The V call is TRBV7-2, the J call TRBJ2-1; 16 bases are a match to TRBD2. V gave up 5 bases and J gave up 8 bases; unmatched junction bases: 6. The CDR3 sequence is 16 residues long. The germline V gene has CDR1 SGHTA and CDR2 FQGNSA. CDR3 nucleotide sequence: TGTGCCAGCAGCGTGGGACTAGCGGGAGGGTACTATGAGCAGTTCTTC. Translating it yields CASSVGLAGGYYEQFF.

The CDR3 region is CASNGARATDTQYF. Here the CDR3 DNA reads TGTGCCAGTAATGGAGCCAGGGCCACAGATACGCAGTATTTT. J is TRBJ2-3 and V is TRBV19, with D possibly matching TRBD1 (5 bases). The CDR3 runs 14 residues. CDR1 is LNHDA and CDR2 is SQIVND in the germline V gene (reference sequence). With 7 bases removed from V and 2 bases from J, the gap between germline ends came to 13 bases.

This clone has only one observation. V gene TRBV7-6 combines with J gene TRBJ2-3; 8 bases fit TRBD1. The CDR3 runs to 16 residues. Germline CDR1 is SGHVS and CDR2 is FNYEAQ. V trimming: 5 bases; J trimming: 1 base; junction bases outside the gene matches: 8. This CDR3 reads CASSAGQGGGTDTQYF. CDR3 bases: TGTGCCAGCAGCGCAGGACAGGGAGGCGGCACAGATACGCAGTATTTT.

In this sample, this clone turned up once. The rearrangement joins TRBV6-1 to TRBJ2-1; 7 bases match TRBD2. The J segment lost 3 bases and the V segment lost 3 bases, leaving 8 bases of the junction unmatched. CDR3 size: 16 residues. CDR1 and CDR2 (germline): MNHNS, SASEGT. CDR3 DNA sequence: TGTGCCAGCAGTGAGTCAACTAGCGTGATCTACAATGAGCAGTTCTTC. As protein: CASSESTSVIYNEQFF.

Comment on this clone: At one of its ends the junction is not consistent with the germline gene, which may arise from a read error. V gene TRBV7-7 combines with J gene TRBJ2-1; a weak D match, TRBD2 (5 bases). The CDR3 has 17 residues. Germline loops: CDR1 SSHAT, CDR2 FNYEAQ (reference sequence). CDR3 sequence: CASSLTSWASQANEQFF. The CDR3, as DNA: TGTGCTAGCAGCTTAACCTCCTGGGCTAGCCAAGCCAATGAGCAGTTCTTC. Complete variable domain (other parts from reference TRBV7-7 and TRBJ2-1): GAGVSQSPRYKVTKRGQDVTLRCDPISSHATLYWYQQALGQGPEFLTYFNYEAQPDKSGLPSDRFSAERPEGSISTLTIQRTEQRDSAMYRCASSLTSWASQANEQFFGPGTRLTVL.

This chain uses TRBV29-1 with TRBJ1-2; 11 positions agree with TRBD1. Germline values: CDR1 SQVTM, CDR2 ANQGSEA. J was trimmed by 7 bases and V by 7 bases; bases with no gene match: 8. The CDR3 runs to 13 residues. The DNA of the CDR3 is TGCAGCGACTCGGGGACAGGGGGGTCTGGCTACACCTTC. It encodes CSDSGTGGSGYTF.

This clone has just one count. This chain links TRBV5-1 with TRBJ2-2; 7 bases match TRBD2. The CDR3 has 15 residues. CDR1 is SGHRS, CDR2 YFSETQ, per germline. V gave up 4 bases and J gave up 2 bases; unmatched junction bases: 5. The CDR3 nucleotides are TGCGCCAGCAGCGATTCAGCGGGAAACACCGGGGAGCTGTTTTTT. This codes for CASSDSAGNTGELFF.

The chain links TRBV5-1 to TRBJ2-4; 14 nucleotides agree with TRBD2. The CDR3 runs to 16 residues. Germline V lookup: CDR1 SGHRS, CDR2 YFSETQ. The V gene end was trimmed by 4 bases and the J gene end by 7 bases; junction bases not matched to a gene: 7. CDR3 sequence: CASSTGLAGEVNIQYF. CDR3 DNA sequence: TGCGCCAGCAGCACGGGACTAGCGGGAGAGGTGAACATTCAGTACTTC. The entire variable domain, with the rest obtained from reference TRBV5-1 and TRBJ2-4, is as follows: KAGVTQTPRYLIKTRGQQVTLSCSPISGHRSVSWYQQTPGQGLQFLFEYFSETQRNKGNFPGRFSGRQFSNSRSEMNVSTLELGDSALYLCASSTGLAGEVNIQYFGAGTRLSVL.

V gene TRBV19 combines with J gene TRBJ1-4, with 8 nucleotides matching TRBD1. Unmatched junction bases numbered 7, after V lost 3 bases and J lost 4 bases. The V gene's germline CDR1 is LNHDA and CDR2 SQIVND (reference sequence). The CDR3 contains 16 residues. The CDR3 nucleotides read TGTGCCAGTAGTATCGGACAGGGCTTCTTTAATGAAAAACTGTTTTTT. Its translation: CASSIGQGFFNEKLFF.

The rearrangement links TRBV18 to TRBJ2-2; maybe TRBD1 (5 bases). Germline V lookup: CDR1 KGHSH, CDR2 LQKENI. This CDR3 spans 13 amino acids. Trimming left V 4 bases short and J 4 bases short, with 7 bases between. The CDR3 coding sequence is TGTGCCAGCTCACTGGGGCCCACCGGGGAGCTGTTTTTT. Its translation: CASSLGPTGELFF.

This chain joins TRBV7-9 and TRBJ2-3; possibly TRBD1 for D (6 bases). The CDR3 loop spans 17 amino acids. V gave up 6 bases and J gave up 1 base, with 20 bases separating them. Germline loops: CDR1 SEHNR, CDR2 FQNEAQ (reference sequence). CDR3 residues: CASSRDTRMRGTDTQYF. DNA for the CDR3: TGTGCCAGCAGTCGGGACACCCGGATGAGGGGCACAGATACGCAGTATTTT.

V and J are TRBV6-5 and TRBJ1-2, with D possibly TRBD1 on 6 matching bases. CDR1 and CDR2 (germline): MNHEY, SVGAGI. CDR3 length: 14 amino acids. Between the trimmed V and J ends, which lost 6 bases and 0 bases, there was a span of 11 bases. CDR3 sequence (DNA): TGTGCCAGCAGGGGGACACTAACTAACTATGGCTACACCTTC. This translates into CASRGTLTNYGYTF.

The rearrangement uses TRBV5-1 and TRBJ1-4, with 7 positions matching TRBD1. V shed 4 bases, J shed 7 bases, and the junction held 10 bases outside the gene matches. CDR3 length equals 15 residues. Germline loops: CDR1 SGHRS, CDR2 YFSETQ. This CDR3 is CASSPDRAKTEKLFF. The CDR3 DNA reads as TGCGCCAGCAGCCCCGACAGGGCGAAAACTGAAAAACTGTTTTTT.

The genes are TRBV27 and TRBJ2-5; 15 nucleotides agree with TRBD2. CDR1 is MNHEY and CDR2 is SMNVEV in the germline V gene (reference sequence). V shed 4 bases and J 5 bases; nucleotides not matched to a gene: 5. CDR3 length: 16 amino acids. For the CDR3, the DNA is TGTGCCAGCAGTTCCAGGACTAGCGGGGGGGGTGAGACCCAGTACTTC. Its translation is CASSSRTSGGGETQYF.

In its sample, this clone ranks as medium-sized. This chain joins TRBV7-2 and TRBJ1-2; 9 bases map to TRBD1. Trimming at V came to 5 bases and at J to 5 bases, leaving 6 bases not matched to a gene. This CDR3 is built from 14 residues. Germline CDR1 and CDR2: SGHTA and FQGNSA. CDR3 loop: CASSPRTGDYGYTF. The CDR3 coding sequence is TGTGCCAGCAGCCCTCGGACAGGGGATTATGGCTACACCTTC.

The CDR3 here is CASGREDSSRQYEQYV. The CDR3 nucleotides are TGTGCCAGCGGGCGAGAGGACTCCTCGAGGCAATACGAGCAGTACGTC. The gene calls are TRBV6-9 and TRBJ2-7; possible D gene TRBD2, 5 bases. The CDR3 is made up of 16 amino acids. V gave up 8 bases and J gave up 4 bases, with 24 bases separating them. The V gene's germline CDR1 is MNHGY and CDR2 SVAAGI.

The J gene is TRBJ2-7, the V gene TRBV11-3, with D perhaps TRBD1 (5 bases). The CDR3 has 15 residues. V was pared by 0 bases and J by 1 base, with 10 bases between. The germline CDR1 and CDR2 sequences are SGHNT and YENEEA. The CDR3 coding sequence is TGTGCCAGCAGCTTAGATCTTGACAGTTCCTACGAGCAGTACTTC. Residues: CASSLDLDSSYEQYF.

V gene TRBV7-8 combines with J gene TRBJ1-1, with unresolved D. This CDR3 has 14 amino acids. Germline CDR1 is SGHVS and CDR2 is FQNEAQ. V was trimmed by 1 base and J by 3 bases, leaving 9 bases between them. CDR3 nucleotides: TGTGCCAGCAGCTTAGTCGGGAGGGACACTGAAGCTTTCTTT. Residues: CASSLVGRDTEAFF.